The 27 T cell receptor beta chains presented below share a single source sample, sequenced in a study of shared clonotypes between healthy human individuals (dated by TCRdb to between 2020 and 2021). Libraries were constructed by the immunoSEQ multiplex PCR assay. The source is immuneACCESS, and TCRdb retained only in-frame sequences with V and J called. Part of the clones is not carried over; for the studies checked, unresolved V genes explain less than half of this, and the remainder is unexplained. Here the sample has 550,000 to 850,000 clones; 72% occur a single time. Less than 2% of the sample is in the top ten clones. The source material was memory CD4+ T cells sorted from blood. The cell subset or site label on this specimen signifies: CD45RA-negative fraction. The source is a young woman in good health.

The J gene is TRBJ2-7, the V gene TRBV6-1; 7 bases match TRBD2. CDR3 length: 13 amino acids. V lost 6 bases and J lost 4; bases outside the gene matches: 6. Germline CDR1 is MNHNS and CDR2 is SASEGT. CDR3 protein: CASRSSGAYEQYF. In DNA form, the CDR3 reads TGTGCCAGCAGGTCTAGCGGAGCTTACGAGCAGTACTTC.

The chain employs TRBV25-1 and TRBJ2-2; D assignment may be TRBD1 or TRBD2 (5 bases each). CDR3 length: 15 residues. V shed 6 bases and J shed 2 bases, with 13 bases lying between them. Germline V gene lookup returns CDR1 MGHDK and CDR2 SYGVNS. The CDR3 DNA sequence: TGTGCCAGCAGCGTATCCGGGGACAACACCGGGGAGCTGTTTTTT. Translated, it gives CASSVSGDNTGELFF.

The rearrangement links TRBV10-3 to TRBJ2-2; D is possibly TRBD1 (5 bases). Trimming pared 3 bases from V and 5 bases from J, leaving 10 bases between. Germline values: CDR1 ENHRY, CDR2 SYGVKD. The CDR3 sequence is 14 residues long. The CDR3 is CAISDRVGTGELFF. The DNA of the CDR3 is TGTGCCATCAGTGACAGGGTAGGGACCGGGGAGCTGTTTTTT.

This clone has only a few counts. J is TRBJ2-1 and V is TRBV15; 7 bases match TRBD2. The V gene end was trimmed by 1 base and the J gene end by 8 bases; junction bases not matched to a gene: 8. The CDR3 consists of 15 residues. Germline V gives CDR1 LNHNV, CDR2 YYDKDF (reference sequence). CDR3 DNA: TGTGCCACCAGCAGAGGGGGACTATCCCGGGATGAGCAGTTCTTC. This gives the protein CATSRGGLSRDEQFF.

The rearrangement joins TRBV2 to TRBJ2-7; TRBD1 might be the D (5 bases). The CDR3 is 13 amino acids. Germline CDR1 is SNHLY and CDR2 is FYNNEI. The V end was cut by 4 bases, the J end by 1 base, with 8 bases between. For the CDR3, the DNA is TGTGCCAGCAGTGGACAGTGGTCCTACGAGCAGTACTTC. The encoded protein is CASSGQWSYEQYF.

V usage is TRBV19 and J usage is TRBJ1-2, with 7 positions matching TRBD1. CDR1 is LNHDA, CDR2 SQIVND, per germline (reference sequence). The ends lost 5 bases at V and 8 bases at J; junction bases unmatched: 8. The CDR3 covers 13 residues. The CDR3 bases are TGTGCCAGTAGTGCCCGAACAGGGGTGGGCTACACCTTC. Its protein product is CASSARTGVGYTF.

This clone was counted once. The J gene is TRBJ1-6, the V gene TRBV7-9; unclear D gene. Germline CDR1 is SEHNR and CDR2 is FQNEAQ (reference sequence). The CDR3 runs to 15 residues. Trimming pared 4 bases from V and 11 bases from J, leaving 18 bases between. The CDR3 DNA reads TGTGCCAGCAGCTATGGATATCGAGGGTTCACACCCCTCCACTTT. Protein: CASSYGYRGFTPLHF.

This clone has a handful of counts. The rearrangement links TRBV27 to TRBJ2-1; 10 bases align to TRBD2. Germline V gene lookup returns CDR1 MNHEY and CDR2 SMNVEV (reference sequence). The V segment lost 7 bases and the J segment 6 bases; nucleotides outside the gene matches: 9. CDR3 length equals 15 residues. The CDR3 DNA reads as TGTGCCAGCACCGTACTCGGGACTAGCGTCAATGAGCAGTTCTTC. Its translation: CASTVLGTSVNEQFF.

This clone was counted a few times. The J gene is TRBJ2-1, the V gene TRBV5-1; TRBD1 agrees at 9 bases. Germline values: CDR1 SGHRS, CDR2 YFSETQ. The CDR3 has 22 residues. Germline trimming cut 4 bases from V and 4 bases from J; bases unmatched to any gene: 27. CDR3 region: CASSPMDWGTGTWRVQYNEQFF. The CDR3 coding sequence is TGCGCCAGCAGCCCGATGGATTGGGGGACAGGGACCTGGCGGGTCCAATACAATGAGCAGTTCTTC.

The chain links TRBV19 to TRBJ2-1; D might be TRBD2 (5 bases). Germline-derived CDR1 and CDR2 are LNHDA and SQIVND (reference sequence). Trimming removed 4 bases from V and 0 bases from J, with 22 bases in between. The CDR3 consists of 19 residues. CDR3 DNA sequence: TGTGCCAGTAGTACCCCCCGGGGTGGACTTAGCGCCTCCTACAATGAGCAGTTCTTC. This sequence encodes CASSTPRGGLSASYNEQFF.

V gene TRBV18 combines with J gene TRBJ2-7; no reliable D call. Germline CDR1 and CDR2: KGHSH and LQKENI. This CDR3 contains 13 residues. Trimming removed 1 base at V and 5 bases at J, with 9 bases between. DNA of the CDR3: TGTGCCAGCTCACCACGAATCGATGACGAGCAGTACTTC. This translates into CASSPRIDDEQYF. The full variable domain, with the rest looked up from reference TRBV18 and TRBJ2-7, is NAGVMQNPRHLVRRRGQEARLRCSPMKGHSHVYWYRQLPEEGLKFMVYLQKENIIDESGMPKERFSAEFPKEGPSILRIQQVVRGDSAAYFCASSPRIDDEQYFGPGTRLTVT.

This rearrangement joins TRBV28 to TRBJ2-3, with TRBD2 matching 8 bases. The ends lost 6 bases at V and 6 bases at J; junction bases unmatched: 14. The germline gives CDR1 MDHEN, CDR2 SYDVKM. This CDR3 region has 16 residues. CDR3: CASSKTSVSWGDTQYF. The CDR3 region has the DNA TGTGCCAGCAGCAAGACTAGCGTCTCGTGGGGGGATACGCAGTATTTT. Full variable domain (rest looked up from reference TRBV28 and TRBJ2-3): DVKVTQSSRYLVKRTGEKVFLECVQDMDHENMFWYRQDPGLGLRLIYFSYDVKMKEKGDIPEGYSVSREKKERFSLILESASTNQTSMYLCASSKTSVSWGDTQYFGPGTRLTVL.

The chain is built from TRBV27 and TRBJ2-5, with a weak D call TRBD1 (5 bases). V gave up 5 bases and J gave up 3 bases, with 13 bases separating them. From germline, CDR1 is MNHEY and CDR2 SMNVEV (reference sequence). The CDR3 runs 14 residues. The CDR3 here is CASSTWGGEETQYF. The CDR3 DNA follows: TGTGCCAGCAGTACCTGGGGCGGCGAAGAGACCCAGTACTTC.

This clone is a singleton in its sample. V usage is TRBV4-1 and J usage is TRBJ1-2; 7 positions match TRBD1. V was pared by 3 bases and J by 4 bases, with 2 bases of the junction left unmatched. The CDR3 loop spans 13 amino acids. Germline lookup yields CDR1 MGHRA and CDR2 YSYEKL. The CDR3 sequence is CASSQGQSYGYTF. Here the CDR3 DNA reads TGCGCCAGCAGCCAGGGACAGTCCTATGGCTACACCTTC.

The V and J genes are TRBV7-9 and TRBJ1-1; no clear D. CDR1 SEHNR and CDR2 FQNEAQ come from the germline V gene (reference sequence). CDR3 length: 13 residues. The V and J ends lost 5 bases and 4 bases respectively, with 11 bases between them. CDR3 amino acids: CASSLLVGTEAFF. CDR3 DNA: TGTGCCAGCAGCCTCCTTGTCGGCACTGAAGCTTTCTTT.

Comments on this clone: A read error may account for a junction end that differs from germline. V gene TRBV7-2 combines with J gene TRBJ1-3; no firm D call. CDR1 is SGHTA and CDR2 is FQGNSA in the germline V gene. The CDR3 spans 10 residues. The CDR3 DNA reads as TGTGCCAGCAGCGGAGAGTTGCGTAATTTT. The encoded protein is CASSGELRNF.

This clone has only one observation. The chain recombines TRBV25-1 with TRBJ2-5, with D unresolved. The CDR3 length is 12 residues. V was trimmed by 1 base and J by 11 bases, leaving 11 bases between them. Germline V gives CDR1 MGHDK, CDR2 SYGVNS. CDR3 in DNA: TGTGCCAGCAGTGAATCCCGATGGAAGCAGTACTTC. This sequence encodes CASSESRWKQYF.

This rearrangement joins TRBV19 to TRBJ1-5; D uncertain. Per the germline V gene, CDR1 is LNHDA and CDR2 is SQIVND (reference sequence). The CDR3 consists of 15 residues. The germline V and J ends were trimmed by 5 bases and 1 base, with 12 bases remaining between them. The CDR3 nucleotides read TGTGCCAGTAGTTCCTATCGCAGGAGCAATCAGCCCCAGCATTTT. Translating it yields CASSSYRRSNQPQHF.

The chain uses TRBV5-4 and TRBJ2-6, with D possibly matching TRBD1 (5 bases). Trimming left V 5 bases short and J 0 bases short, with 15 bases between. Germline values: CDR1 SGHNT, CDR2 YYREEE (reference sequence). The CDR3 spans 17 residues. CDR3 amino acids: CASSNPGDSSGANVLTF. CDR3 DNA sequence: TGTGCCAGCAGTAACCCCGGCGACAGCTCTGGGGCCAACGTCCTGACTTTC.

The chain carries TRBV27 and TRBJ2-5; 7 nucleotides align to TRBD1. The CDR3 sequence is 13 residues long. Per germline, CDR1 MNHEY and CDR2 SMNVEV (reference sequence). V trimming: 5 bases; J trimming: 4 bases; junction bases outside the gene matches: 4. CDR3 nucleotide sequence: TGTGCCAGCAGTCTTAACAGGGGAGAGACCCAGTACTTC. Translation gives CASSLNRGETQYF.

V and J are TRBV15 and TRBJ2-2, with D unclear. Looked up from germline, CDR1 is LNHNV and CDR2 is YYDKDF (reference sequence). Deletions cut 1 base from V and 5 bases from J, with 8 bases between. The CDR3 is 14 amino acids. CDR3 loop: CATSRVPVTGELFF. CDR3 sequence (DNA): TGTGCCACCAGCAGAGTCCCAGTGACCGGGGAGCTGTTTTTT.

This clone was seen a single time. J is TRBJ2-2 and V is TRBV5-1, with D possibly being TRBD1 (6 bases). Trimming left V 0 bases short and J 3 bases short, with 12 bases between. This CDR3 contains 16 residues. Germline V gives CDR1 SGHRS, CDR2 YFSETQ. CDR3 DNA sequence: TGCGCCAGCAGCTTGGACCCACAGGGTGACACCGGGGAGCTGTTTTTT. Its translation is CASSLDPQGDTGELFF.

This clone was seen ten or more times. CDR3 nucleotide sequence: TGTGCCTGGAGTGTAAGCTCTGGGGCCAACGTCCTGACTTTC. Its protein product is CAWSVSSGANVLTF. V is TRBV30 and J is TRBJ2-6, with D uncertain. The CDR3 totals 14 residues. Trimming took 0 bases from V and 0 from J, leaving 3 bases between them. Germline V CDR1 and CDR2: GTSNPN, SVGIG (reference sequence).

This clone was observed a few times. The genes are TRBV7-9 and TRBJ2-3; D is undetermined. Trimming removed 2 bases from V and 5 bases from J, with 11 bases in between. The germline gives CDR1 SEHNR, CDR2 FQNEAQ (reference sequence). This CDR3 has 14 amino acids. The CDR3 sequence is CASSLSGGLDTQYF. DNA for the CDR3: TGTGCCAGCAGCTTAAGTGGTGGGCTAGATACGCAGTATTTT.

The chain is built from TRBV19 and TRBJ2-5, with TRBD2 matching over 11 bases. V shed 4 bases, J shed 2 bases, and the junction held 6 bases outside the gene matches. Germline CDR1 and CDR2: LNHDA and SQIVND (reference sequence). This CDR3 is 16 amino acids long. The CDR3 loop is CASSTMGLAEQETQYF. The DNA for the CDR3 is TGTGCCAGTAGTACCATGGGACTAGCGGAACAAGAGACCCAGTACTTC.

V is TRBV30 and J is TRBJ1-1, with D hard to call. V lost 4 bases and J lost 13, with 16 bases in between. The CDR3 runs to 11 residues. Germline V CDR1 and CDR2: GTSNPN, SVGIG (reference sequence). CDR3 bases: TGTGCCTGGAAGCCTACGGAGGAGGTTTTCTTT. Amino acids: CAWKPTEEVFF.

This chain joins TRBV9 and TRBJ1-1, with 7 nucleotides matching TRBD1. Germline V CDR1 and CDR2: SGDLS, YYNGEE. The CDR3 spans 14 residues. V dropped 2 bases and J dropped 1; count of bases not matched to a gene: 2. CDR3 coding DNA: TGTGCCAGCAGCGTCCAGGGGGAGAACACTGAAGCTTTCTTT. Residues: CASSVQGENTEAFF.